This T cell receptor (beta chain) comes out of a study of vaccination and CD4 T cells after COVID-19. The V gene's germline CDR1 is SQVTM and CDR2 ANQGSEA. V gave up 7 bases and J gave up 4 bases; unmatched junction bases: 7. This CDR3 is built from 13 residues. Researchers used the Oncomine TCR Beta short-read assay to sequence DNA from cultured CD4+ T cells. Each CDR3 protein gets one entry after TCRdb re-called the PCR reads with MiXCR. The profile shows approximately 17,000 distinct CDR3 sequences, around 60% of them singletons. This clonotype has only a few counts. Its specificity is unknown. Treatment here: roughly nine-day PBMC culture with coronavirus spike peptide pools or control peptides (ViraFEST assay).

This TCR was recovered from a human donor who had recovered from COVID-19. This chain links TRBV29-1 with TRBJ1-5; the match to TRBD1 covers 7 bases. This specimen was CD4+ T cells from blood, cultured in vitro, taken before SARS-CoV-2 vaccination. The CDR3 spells CSAARGPNQPQHF. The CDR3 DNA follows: TGCAGCGCCGCTAGGGGGCCTAATCAGCCCCAGCATTTT. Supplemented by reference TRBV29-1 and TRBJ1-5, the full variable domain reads SAVISQKPSRDICQRGTSLTIQCQVDSQVTMMFWYRQQPGQSLTLIATANQGSEATYESGFVIDKFPISRPNLTFSTLTVSNMSPEDSSIYLCSAARGPNQPQHFGDGTRLSIL.